Listed below are T cell receptor beta chains from one sample, sequenced in a study of CXCR3-negative and CXCR3-positive naive CD8 T cells. TCRdb reprocessed the 5' RACE reads and keeps a single row for each CDR3 protein, giving no DNA. The sample totals more than 45,000 distinct CDR3 sequences. The sequencing sample was made of memory CD8+ T cells from blood. These receptors were taken from a human donor in good health. Some clones in this sample may be carry-over from other donors' samples. CDR3s include the opening cysteine and the closing phenylalanine or tryptophan. The listing skips clone size in some rows; elsewhere it reads once, few, many or a size class.

J gene,clone size,V gene,CDR3 protein
TRBJ2-1,.,TRBV12-3/TRBV12-4,CASSLEGPSSYNEQFF
TRBJ2-5,.,TRBV29-1,CSVGGGELGDSQYF
TRBJ2-2,.,TRBV6-1,CASRGPTGELFF
TRBJ1-2,.,TRBV10-2,CASSGDRPGYTF
TRBJ2-1,.,TRBV9,CASTAGTSVNNEQFF
TRBJ2-5,.,TRBV7-9,CASSLDRGETQYF
TRBJ1-1,.,TRBV18,CASTPRGDRGLNTEAFF
TRBJ2-3,.,TRBV12-3/TRBV12-4,CASSPPDSTDTQYF
TRBJ2-3,.,TRBV3-1,CASSQDGRGGLADTQYF
TRBJ2-5,.,TRBV5-1,CASSSYRDGETQYF
TRBJ2-5,.,TRBV7-2,CASSLAELAGDTEETQYF
TRBJ1-2,.,TRBV10-3,CAAGPRENGYTF
TRBJ2-5,.,TRBV29-1,CSVSTSGRARFGETQYF
TRBJ2-1,.,TRBV6-1,CASTATSGGNEQFF
TRBJ2-1,.,TRBV5-1,CSSSLGGRADEQFF
TRBJ2-7,.,TRBV19,CASSGVGDSISYEQYF
TRBJ2-7,.,TRBV28,CASSPRQEFYEQYF
TRBJ2-7,.,TRBV29-1,CSVEGRGDEQYF
TRBJ2-1,large,TRBV10-3,CAISESGGSSYNEQFF
TRBJ1-5,.,TRBV20-1,CSAGTAYSNQPQHF
TRBJ2-1,.,TRBV6-2/TRBV6-3,CASSYGAAWDEQFF
TRBJ2-2,.,TRBV4-3,CASSQDHGLASGELFF
TRBJ1-1,.,TRBV30,CAWEETGRNTEAFF
TRBJ1-4,.,TRBV6-5,CASGQYGQNNEKLFF
TRBJ2-5,.,TRBV28,CASSSRVSMETQYF
TRBJ2-7,.,TRBV6-6,CASSYLAGDSYEQYF
TRBJ2-1,.,TRBV20-1,CSARDLRGEYNEQFF
TRBJ1-2,.,TRBV7-2,CASSLGQNYGYTF
TRBJ2-1,.,TRBV20-1,CSARDFEAASDEQFF
TRBJ2-2,.,TRBV29-1,CSVESPGPPSAGELFF
TRBJ2-3,.,TRBV6-4,CACSEAGETDTQYF
TRBJ2-1,.,TRBV9,CASSVANEQFF
TRBJ2-7,.,TRBV12-3/TRBV12-4,CASRFLQGGEQYF
TRBJ2-3,.,TRBV29-1,CSVVPDRFPDTQYF
TRBJ1-2,.,TRBV6-5,CASSSGTDGYTF
TRBJ2-3,.,TRBV5-6,CASSFIAGEKGSSTDTQYF
TRBJ1-2,.,TRBV5-1,CASSLAAMTDGYTF
TRBJ2-7,.,TRBV29-1,CSVEVPGQGTYEQYF
TRBJ2-2,.,TRBV5-5,CASTPLGGDGTGELFF
TRBJ2-7,.,TRBV28,CASRDREGPYEQYF
TRBJ2-7,.,TRBV28,CASSSGQGDLQQYF